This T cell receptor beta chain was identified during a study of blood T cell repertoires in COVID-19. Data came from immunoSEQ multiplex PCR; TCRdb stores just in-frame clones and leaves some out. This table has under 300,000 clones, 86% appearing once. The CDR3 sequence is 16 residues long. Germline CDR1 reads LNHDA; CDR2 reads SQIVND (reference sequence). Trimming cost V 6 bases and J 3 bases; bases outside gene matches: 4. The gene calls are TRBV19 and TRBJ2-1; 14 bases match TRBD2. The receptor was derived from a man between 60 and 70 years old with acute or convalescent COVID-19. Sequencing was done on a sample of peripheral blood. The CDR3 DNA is TGTGCCAGTAGGACTAGCGGGAGGGGGTTCTACAATGAGCAGTTCTTC. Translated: CASRTSGRGFYNEQFF.